This paragraph covers one TCR beta chain sequence. This sample stems from a study of CD8+ T cells in alopecia areata. This CDR3 contains 11 residues. V was cut by 4 bases and J by 7 bases, with 5 bases left in between. The germline V gene has CDR1 MDHEN and CDR2 SYDVKM. Extraction and reverse transcription of RNA yielded cDNA as the sequencing template. Measured with immunoSEQ multiplex PCR; TCRdb has only the in-frame clones, and not every one. The sample records 65,000 to 90,000 clones, about 53% being singletons. The rearrangement links TRBV28 to TRBJ2-4; D is uncertain. The sequence was collected from a human donor with alopecia areata. Sequencing input: NKG2D-high CD8+ T cells sorted from blood. The CDR3 reads CASSSSNIQYF. DNA of the CDR3: TGTGCCAGCAGTTCCTCGAACATTCAGTACTTC.